This entry concerns a single T cell receptor beta chain. The assay was immunoSEQ multiplex PCR, and TCRdb's table has in-frame clones only and misses some. Counted here are approximately 150,000 clones, almost 90% occurring once; the ten biggest clones make up roughly 1.7%. This sample is drawn from a study of control samples from healthy donors and cancer patients. This CDR3 has 15 residues. V was clipped by 0 bases and J by 0 bases, with 8 bases between them. From germline, CDR1 is SGHRS and CDR2 YFSETQ. Sequenced: blood. The chain employs TRBV5-1 and TRBJ2-3; D is ambiguous. This receptor was taken from a man aged 18 to 29 in good health. The CDR3 is CASSLAAASTDTQYF. The CDR3 DNA reads TGCGCCAGCAGCTTGGCGGCAGCCAGCACAGATACGCAGTATTTT.